This TCR beta chain was identified during a study of post-analysis software for immune sequencing data. Only a few counts were recorded for this clonotype. Its antigen is still unknown. Researchers reported that TCR beta cDNA libraries carried unique molecular identifiers. TCRdb re-analysed the PCR reads in MiXCR, keeping a single row per CDR3 protein. The sample lists more than 500,000 distinct CDR3 sequences; under 40% were seen once. The V gene end was trimmed by 5 bases and the J gene end by 1 base; junction bases not matched to a gene: 13. This CDR3 spans 17 amino acids. Germline CDR1 is SGHVS and CDR2 is FQNEAQ. Overall study findings and caveats: The study found TRBV5-6, TRBV5-1 and TRBV20-1 among roughly 5 TRBV segments more frequent in patients than controls.

The chain links TRBV7-8 to TRBJ2-7, with 8 bases aligning to TRBD1. The sample comprised blood. This clonotype originated in a girl aged 2 to 17 with multiple sclerosis. CDR3 protein: CASSPPLRTGKSYEQYF. The CDR3 DNA follows: TGTGCCAGCAGCCCACCACTCAGGACAGGGAAATCCTACGAGCAGTACTTC.